The T cell receptor (beta chain) under discussion was sequenced for a study of shared clonotypes between healthy human individuals. TCRdb's table, derived via immunoSEQ multiplex PCR, lists solely in-frame clones and lacks some. The sample has about 2.3 million clones, more than 85% seen once. Trimming shortened V by 4 bases and J by 3 bases, and 9 bases separated the two germline ends. Germline V gene lookup returns CDR1 SQVTM and CDR2 ANQGSEA. This CDR3 has 12 residues. This receptor was taken from a man aged 18 to 30 in good health. Some clones in this sample may be carry-over from other donors' samples. The V and J genes are TRBV29-1 and TRBJ1-2; tentative D call: TRBD1 (5 bases). Input material: naive CD4+ T cells from PBMCs. Specified subset: CD45RA+ positively selected. The CDR3 loop reads CSVAEGDYGYTF. CDR3 coding DNA: TGCAGCGTTGCTGAAGGGGACTATGGCTACACCTTC.